One sample yielded the 4 T cell receptor beta chains listed below, sequenced in a study of cytotoxic CD8 clonotypes in ibrutinib-treated CLL (dated by TCRdb to about 2021). Preparation of the library involved the immunoSEQ multiplex PCR assay. Drawn from immuneACCESS, this table holds only the in-frame rearrangements with V and J called that TCRdb kept. Clones are partly lost; checked studies trace under half to an unresolved V gene and leave the rest unexplained. For this sample there are 300,000 to 400,000 clones; 67% appear just once. The ten biggest clones cover roughly 6% of the sample. The source was PBMCs, collected after 36 months of ibrutinib treatment. All receptors come from a human donor with chronic lymphocytic leukemia.

V usage is TRBV6-5 and J usage is TRBJ2-7, with D maybe TRBD1 (6 bases). This CDR3 has 13 residues. Germline CDR1 and CDR2: MNHEY and SVGAGI. V was trimmed by 6 bases and J by 2 bases, leaving 11 bases between them. The CDR3 is CASRDRPTYEQYF. The CDR3 coding sequence is TGTGCCAGCAGAGACAGGCCAACCTACGAGCAGTACTTC.

This clone appeared a single time. This chain uses TRBV9 with TRBJ1-4; the D gene is possibly TRBD1 (5 bases). Trimming shortened V by 0 bases and J by 0 bases, and 9 bases separated the two germline ends. The length of the CDR3 is 16 residues. Germline assignment: CDR1 SGDLS and CDR2 YYNGEE. The CDR3 region is CASSVAGIPTNEKLFF. The CDR3 region has the DNA TGTGCCAGCAGCGTAGCAGGGATACCAACTAATGAAAAACTGTTTTTT. Using reference TRBV9 and TRBJ1-4 for the parts outside the CDR3, the full variable domain is DSGVTQTPKHLITATGQRVTLRCSPRSGDLSVYWYQQSLDQGLQFLIQYYNGEERAKGNILERFSAQQFPDLHSELNLSSLELGDSALYFCASSVAGIPTNEKLFFGSGTQLSVL.

This chain joins TRBV4-1 and TRBJ2-7; D is possibly TRBD1 or TRBD2 (6 bases each). The CDR3 is 13 amino acids. With 1 base removed from V and 6 bases from J, the gap between germline ends came to 10 bases. The V gene's germline CDR1 is MGHRA and CDR2 YSYEKL. The CDR3 bases are TGCGCCAGCAGCCAAGCGGGGGCGGTCGAGCAGTACTTC. Translating gives CASSQAGAVEQYF.

J is TRBJ2-7 and V is TRBV11-1; D is perhaps TRBD1 (6 bases). Germline V gene lookup returns CDR1 SGHAT and CDR2 FQDESV (reference sequence). The V end was cut by 6 bases, the J end by 1 base, with 13 bases between. CDR3 length: 14 residues. The CDR3 DNA reads TGTGCCAGCAGTTACACAGGGCCGTCCTACGAGCAGTACTTC. Encoded protein: CASSYTGPSYEQYF.